This entry describes one TCR beta chain. This clone occurred once. The clone's antigen remains unknown. The junction shows a germline mismatch at one end, possibly a read error. Inclusive of the bounding cysteine and phenylalanine, the CDR3 is 15 residues long. Only CDR3 DNA is held: 45 bases, read in frame from base 1. According to the germline V gene (reference sequence), CDR1 reads SEHNR and CDR2 reads FQNEAQ. The data originate from a study of T cell responses to AZD1222 COVID-19 vaccine (dated by TCRdb to 2020 to 2023). Study-level background: AZD1222 recipients whose second dose came at about 4 weeks and those whose second dose came at about 12 weeks were combined into one group, since spike-specific TCR depth and breadth did not differ between the two schedules. TCR sequencing covered some 250 trial participants: approximately 200 given two doses of AZD1222 and 26 given two doses of MenACWY control vaccine. Trial participants were enrolled by age into 18-55, 56-69 and 70-plus year subgroups, with roughly 150, 30 and 60 TCR-sequenced participants respectively.

Overall results and qualifications from the work: The whole spike protein was spanned by vaccine-associated CD4 TCRs, and dominant responses were seen in regions 160-218 and 743-854. Conclusions about previously exposed vaccinees are limited because only five or six AZD1222 recipients were SARS-CoV-2 seropositive at baseline. Because no day 14 peak-response samples were available, repertoires were characterized only after the peak T cell response. Reportedly, close to half of the unique spike-specific TCRs recognized epitopes lying outside the regions that are mutated in the B.1.351 and B.1.1.7 variants. In the small 56-69-year group, the increase in depth fell short of significance, most likely because of low power. Most participants were white British and females outnumbered males, and the authors suggested that clonal diversity may have been underestimated. After two AZD1222 doses, spike-specific TCR breadth and depth were significantly higher than at day 0 and than in MenACWY recipients.

The meaning of the sample's time point label: baseline before first vaccination. Vaccinee samples came from UK trials COV001 and COV002, including a single-blind randomized controlled phase 2/3 trial of AZD1222 (ChAdOx1 nCoV-19) in healthy adults. Trial participant PBMC samples were collected at day 0 and day 28 after the second dose for TCRbeta chain sequencing. The CDR3 regions of human TCRbeta chains were subjected to immunosequencing. Concerning the study's data processing: TCRs in the repertoires were matched against a reference library of SARS-CoV-2-specific TCRs that had been generated with the MIRA antigen-specificity platform. Breadth was defined as the fraction of unique TCRs that were SARS-CoV-2-associated. Depth was defined as the fraction of total T cells that were SARS-CoV-2-associated. Each spike-specific TCR was assigned to its reactive spike region and to a CD4 or CD8 class using the MIRA data. Log10-transformed breadth and depth values were compared by one-way ANOVA with Sidak's multiple comparisons tests. In its TCRdb copy, this immuneACCESS table keeps in-frame sequences only and misses some clones. Where compared with another copy, unresolved V genes explain less than half of these, and the others have no known cause. The V and J calls and clone size come from that table; D and trimming were worked out from the DNA. The sample yields 90,000 to 150,000 clones; more than 75% were counted once. 7.7% of the sample is held by the ten biggest clonotypes.

The sequence came from an adult in good health. Specimen: peripheral blood, collected on day 0 of AZD1222 vaccination. The rearrangement joined TRBV7-9 to TRBJ2-2, with the D assignment possibly TRBD1 or TRBD2, given 5 matching bases for each. The DNA is as follows: TGTGCCAGCAGCTCAACACAGGCGACACACCGGGGAGCTGTTTTT. It encodes CASSSTQATHRGAVF.